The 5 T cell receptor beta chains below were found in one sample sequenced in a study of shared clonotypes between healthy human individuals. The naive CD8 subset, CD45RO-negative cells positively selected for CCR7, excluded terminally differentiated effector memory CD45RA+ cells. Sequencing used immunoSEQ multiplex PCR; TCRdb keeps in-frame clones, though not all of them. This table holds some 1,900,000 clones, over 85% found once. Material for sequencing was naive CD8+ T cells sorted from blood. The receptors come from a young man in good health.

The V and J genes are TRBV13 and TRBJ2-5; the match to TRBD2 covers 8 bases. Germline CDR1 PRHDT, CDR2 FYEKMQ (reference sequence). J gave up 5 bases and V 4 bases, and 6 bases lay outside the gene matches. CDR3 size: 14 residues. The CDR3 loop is CASSSLGLGETQYF. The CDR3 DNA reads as TGTGCCAGCAGCTCTCTGGGACTAGGCGAGACCCAGTACTTC.

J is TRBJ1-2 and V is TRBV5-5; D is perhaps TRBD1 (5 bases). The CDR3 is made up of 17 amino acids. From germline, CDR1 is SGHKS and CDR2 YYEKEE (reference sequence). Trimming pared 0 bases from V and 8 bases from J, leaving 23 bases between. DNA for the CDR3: TGTGCCAGCAGCTTGGTTCGGTCGGGGGAAACCGGGAGGGGCTACACCTTC. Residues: CASSLVRSGETGRGYTF.

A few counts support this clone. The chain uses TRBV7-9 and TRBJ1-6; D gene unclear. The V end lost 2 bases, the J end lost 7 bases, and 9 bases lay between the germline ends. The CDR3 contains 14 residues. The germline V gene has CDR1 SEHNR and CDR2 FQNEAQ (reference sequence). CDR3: CASSLPSENSPLHF. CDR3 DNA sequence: TGTGCCAGCAGCTTACCGTCGGAGAATTCACCCCTCCACTTT. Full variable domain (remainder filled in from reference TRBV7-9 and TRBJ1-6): DTGVSQNPRHKITKRGQNVTFRCDPISEHNRLYWYRQTLGQGPEFLTYFQNEAQLEKSRLLSDRFSAERPKGSFSTLEIQRTEQGDSAMYLCASSLPSENSPLHFGNGTRLTVT.

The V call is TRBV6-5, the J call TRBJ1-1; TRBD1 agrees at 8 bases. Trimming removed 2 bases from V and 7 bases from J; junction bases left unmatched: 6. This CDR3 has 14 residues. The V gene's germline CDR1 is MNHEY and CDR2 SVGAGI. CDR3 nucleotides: TGTGCCAGCAGTTACGGAGACAGGGGTAGTGAAGCTTTCTTT. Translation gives CASSYGDRGSEAFF.

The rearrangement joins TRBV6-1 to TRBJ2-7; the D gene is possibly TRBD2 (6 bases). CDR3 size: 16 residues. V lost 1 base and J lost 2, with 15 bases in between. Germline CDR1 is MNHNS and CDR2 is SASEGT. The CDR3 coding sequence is TGTGCCAGCAGTGAAGGGTTGGAGGGGAGGACCTACGAGCAGTACTTC. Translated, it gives CASSEGLEGRTYEQYF.